This T cell receptor beta chain derives from a study of response to subunit inactivated influenza vaccine (dated by TCRdb to 2016 to 2018). About the full investigation: To follow how T cells responded to a trivalent subunit inactivated influenza vaccine, the researchers relied on deep quantitative profiling of the T cell receptor repertoire. General conclusions and limits of the study: According to the authors, only a limited number of new T cells may be recruited by each seasonal influenza vaccination.

The protocol used for the library was RT-PCR. For sequencing, an Illumina HiSeq 2500 was employed. Through fastp at Q25 and MiXCR, TCRdb rebuilt clones from the public reads, retaining in-frame beta chains. Rows with one shared CDR3 protein collapse into an entry with the most common genes and DNA. The sample contains 860,000 or so distinct CDR3 sequences, 21% of them found a single time. The ten largest make up roughly a tenth of the sample. Comments on this clonotype: Its antigen is currently not known. Per-nucleotide qualities are absent, and no much larger clonotype sits a single base away.

Sample: PBMCs from blood, taken 4 to 6 days after vaccination. The origin of this receptor is a man aged 50-59 years who received an inactivated influenza vaccine. Donor details come from another sample of the same person, matched by shared clones.

The CDR3 loop reads CASSRRSTTSGSGADTQYF. The nucleotides read TGTGCCAGCAGTCGCAGGAGTACGACTAGCGGGAGCGGGGCAGATACGCAGTATTTT. The V and J segments used are TRBV6-1 and TRBJ2-3; TRBD2 matches 12 bases in the middle. Its CDR3 holds 19 amino acids, cysteine through phenylalanine. The retained sequence is limited to the CDR3, 57 bases, with the frame set at the first base. Germline trimming: 5 bases from V, 4 bases from J; junction bases outside gene matches: 16. Per the germline V gene, MNHNS is the CDR1 and SASEGT is the CDR2.